This is a list of T cell receptor beta chains from one sample in a study of regulatory T cells in long-lasting Graves disease. MiXCR was run by TCRdb on the multiplex PCR reads, yielding one entry per CDR3 protein. This table holds under 300,000 distinct CDR3 sequences, 20% to 25% found once. The specimen was peripheral blood mononuclear cells (PBMCs), collected at new diagnosis, from a patient treated with antithyroid drugs. The origin of the receptors is a female donor with Graves disease. The CDR3 runs from the conserved cysteine through the conserved F or W. The order of the fields is D gene, V gene, clone size, J gene, CDR3 DNA, CDR3 protein. D genes are given only for firm matches. Clone size is not always given. Where it is, it says once, few, many or a class for expanded clones.

D gene: TRBD1
V gene: TRBV4-3
clone size: .
J gene: TRBJ2-7
CDR3 DNA: TGCGCCAGCAGCCAAGCGGGACAGGGGTTCAACGAGCAGTACTTC
CDR3 protein: CASSQAGQGFNEQYF

D gene: .
V gene: TRBV20-1
clone size: many
J gene: TRBJ2-7
CDR3 DNA: TGCAGTGCTAGAGGAATTGGGACCGGCGAGCAGTACTTC
CDR3 protein: CSARGIGTGEQYF

D gene: .
V gene: TRBV4-3
clone size: .
J gene: TRBJ2-7
CDR3 DNA: TGCGCCAGCAGCCTAACCCTCCAGGGAGGCTCTTACGAGCAGTACTTC
CDR3 protein: CASSLTLQGGSYEQYF

D gene: TRBD1
V gene: TRBV7-2
clone size: many
J gene: TRBJ2-5
CDR3 DNA: TGTGCCAGCAGCTTTGGGGACCCGGGACAGGGGGCGATCTATGAGACCCAGTACTTC
CDR3 protein: CASSFGDPGQGAIYETQYF

D gene: .
V gene: TRBV7-2
clone size: few
J gene: TRBJ2-2
CDR3 DNA: TGTGCCAGCAGCCTAGGGACGCCGGGCACCGGGGAGCTGTTTTTT
CDR3 protein: CASSLGTPGTGELFF

D gene: .
V gene: TRBV20-1
clone size: many
J gene: TRBJ2-1
CDR3 DNA: TGCAGTGCCGGGACGGCGGATGAGCAGTTCTTC
CDR3 protein: CSAGTADEQFF

D gene: .
V gene: TRBV7-2
clone size: many
J gene: TRBJ2-5
CDR3 DNA: TGTGCCAGCAGCAGACAGGTCCAAGAGACCCAGTACTTC
CDR3 protein: CASSRQVQETQYF

D gene: .
V gene: TRBV7-3
clone size: many
J gene: TRBJ1-4
CDR3 DNA: TGTGCCAGCAGCCCTACGGGAGCGGATGAAAAACTGTTTTTT
CDR3 protein: CASSPTGADEKLFF

D gene: .
V gene: TRBV15
clone size: .
J gene: TRBJ1-1
CDR3 DNA: TGTGCCACCAGCAGTGAGGGGTACACTGAAGCTTTCTTT
CDR3 protein: CATSSEGYTEAFF

D gene: TRBD1
V gene: TRBV24-1
clone size: many
J gene: TRBJ1-2
CDR3 DNA: TGTGCCACCAGTGACCCCGGGACAGCGAGAGGCTACACCTTC
CDR3 protein: CATSDPGTARGYTF

D gene: .
V gene: TRBV6-1
clone size: many
J gene: TRBJ1-2
CDR3 DNA: TGTGCCAGCAGTGCAGATCCCTTCTATGGCTACACCTTC
CDR3 protein: CASSADPFYGYTF

D gene: TRBD1
V gene: TRBV10-3
clone size: .
J gene: TRBJ2-5
CDR3 DNA: TGTGCCATCGGGGGGACAGGGAACCAGGAGACCCAGTACTTC
CDR3 protein: CAIGGTGNQETQYF

D gene: TRBD1
V gene: TRBV6-1
clone size: few
J gene: TRBJ2-7
CDR3 DNA: TGTGCCACCGGGACAGGGAGGGCCTACGAGCAGTACTTC
CDR3 protein: CATGTGRAYEQYF

D gene: TRBD1
V gene: TRBV5-6
clone size: many
J gene: TRBJ2-3
CDR3 DNA: TGTGCCAGCAGCAGGTCCGGGACAGGGAAAGATACGCAGTATTTT
CDR3 protein: CASSRSGTGKDTQYF

D gene: .
V gene: TRBV5-5
clone size: .
J gene: TRBJ2-2
CDR3 DNA: TGTGCCAGCAGCCCCTGGGGGGGCGCGAACACCGGGGAGCTGTTTTTT
CDR3 protein: CASSPWGGANTGELFF

D gene: TRBD2
V gene: TRBV4-3
clone size: once
J gene: TRBJ2-3
CDR3 DNA: TGCGCCAGCAGCCAAGTACAAGCGGGAGGATTAGATACGCAGTATTTT
CDR3 protein: CASSQVQAGGLDTQYF

D gene: .
V gene: TRBV12-3/TRBV12-4
clone size: many
J gene: TRBJ2-1
CDR3 DNA: TGTGCCAGCAGCCTAGGGGGGTTGGGATATGAGCAGTTCTTC
CDR3 protein: CASSLGGLGYEQFF

D gene: TRBD1
V gene: TRBV9
clone size: many
J gene: TRBJ2-2
CDR3 DNA: TGTGCCAGCAGCCCGAGAGCGGGACAGGGGGTTGCCGGGGAGCTGTTTTTT
CDR3 protein: CASSPRAGQGVAGELFF

D gene: .
V gene: TRBV12-3/TRBV12-4
clone size: many
J gene: TRBJ2-3
CDR3 DNA: TGTGCCAGCAGTTTGAGTAAGGCAGATACGCAGTATTTT
CDR3 protein: CASSLSKADTQYF

D gene: TRBD2
V gene: TRBV24-1
clone size: many
J gene: TRBJ2-3
CDR3 DNA: TGTGCCACCAGTGGCTTAGGACTAGCGGGCACAGATACGCAGTATTTT
CDR3 protein: CATSGLGLAGTDTQYF

D gene: .
V gene: TRBV3-1
clone size: .
J gene: TRBJ2-7
CDR3 DNA: TGTGCCAGCAGCCAAGAGGGATCGAGAGGGAACGTCTACTACGAGCAGTACTTC
CDR3 protein: CASSQEGSRGNVYYEQYF

D gene: .
V gene: TRBV28
clone size: .
J gene: TRBJ2-1
CDR3 DNA: TGTGCCAGCACCCGGAGGGGGAGCTCCTACAATGAGCAGTTCTTC
CDR3 protein: CASTRRGSSYNEQFF

D gene: .
V gene: TRBV18
clone size: .
J gene: TRBJ2-7
CDR3 DNA: TGTGCCAGCAGCTTAGGGGTGGTCGGCGAGCAGTACTTC
CDR3 protein: CASSLGVVGEQYF

D gene: .
V gene: TRBV20-1
clone size: many
J gene: TRBJ2-1
CDR3 DNA: TGCAGTGCGAAAGGGGCAGTCAATGAGCAGTTCTTC
CDR3 protein: CSAKGAVNEQFF

D gene: .
V gene: TRBV7-3
clone size: .
J gene: TRBJ2-3
CDR3 DNA: TGTGCCAGCAGTGCCGACCGTTCGTCAGATACGCAGTATTTT
CDR3 protein: CASSADRSSDTQYF

D gene: .
V gene: TRBV24-1
clone size: many
J gene: TRBJ1-5
CDR3 DNA: TGTGCCACCAGTGGTCGACAGTATAGCAATCAGCCCCAGCATTTT
CDR3 protein: CATSGRQYSNQPQHF

D gene: TRBD2
V gene: TRBV20-1
clone size: many
J gene: TRBJ2-1
CDR3 DNA: TGCAGTGCTAGCCGGCCGGGGGGACTAGGGGACAATGAGCAGTTCTTC
CDR3 protein: CSASRPGGLGDNEQFF

D gene: .
V gene: TRBV10-2
clone size: few
J gene: TRBJ1-5
CDR3 DNA: TGCGCCAGCAGTGAATCAGGTTTGAGCAATCAGCCCCAGCATTTT
CDR3 protein: CASSESGLSNQPQHF

D gene: TRBD1
V gene: TRBV6-1
clone size: .
J gene: TRBJ1-4
CDR3 DNA: TGTGCCAGCAGAGGACAGGGGGCCTCCGCAACTAATGAAAAACTGTTTTTT
CDR3 protein: CASRGQGASATNEKLFF

D gene: TRBD2
V gene: TRBV29-1
clone size: many
J gene: TRBJ2-1
CDR3 DNA: TGCAGCGTCCAACGGCGGGGGGGGCCTAGGGAGCAGTTCTTC
CDR3 protein: CSVQRRGGPREQFF

D gene: .
V gene: TRBV12-3/TRBV12-4
clone size: many
J gene: TRBJ2-3
CDR3 DNA: TGTGCCAGCAGTTGGAGAGATACGCAGTATTTT
CDR3 protein: CASSWRDTQYF

D gene: .
V gene: TRBV11-1
clone size: many
J gene: TRBJ2-7
CDR3 DNA: TGTGCCAGCAGCCCAGGGATTGCCTACGAGCAGTACTTC
CDR3 protein: CASSPGIAYEQYF

D gene: TRBD2
V gene: TRBV28
clone size: .
J gene: TRBJ2-7
CDR3 DNA: TGTGCCAGCAGACAACTAGCGGGGGGGCTGAGCTCCTACGAGCAGTACTTC
CDR3 protein: CASRQLAGGLSSYEQYF

D gene: TRBD1
V gene: TRBV18
clone size: many
J gene: TRBJ1-1
CDR3 DNA: TGTGCCAGCTCACCACTAGGAGACAGGGGGATGAACACTGAAGCTTTCTTT
CDR3 protein: CASSPLGDRGMNTEAFF

D gene: TRBD2
V gene: TRBV6-1
clone size: many
J gene: TRBJ2-7
CDR3 DNA: TGTGCCAGCAGCTCCCTTAGCGGGAGGGGAGAGGGAGAGCAGTACTTC
CDR3 protein: CASSSLSGRGEGEQYF

D gene: .
V gene: TRBV9
clone size: many
J gene: TRBJ2-1
CDR3 DNA: TGTGCCAGCAGCCCCCAGGACTACAGCTCCTACAATGAGCAGTTCTTC
CDR3 protein: CASSPQDYSSYNEQFF

D gene: .
V gene: TRBV20-1
clone size: many
J gene: TRBJ1-1
CDR3 DNA: TGCAGTGCTAGGGGGATAAGAAACACTGAAGCTTTCTTT
CDR3 protein: CSARGIRNTEAFF

D gene: TRBD2
V gene: TRBV2
clone size: .
J gene: TRBJ2-1
CDR3 DNA: TGTGCCAGCAGCCTCGGGACTAGCGGGAGGGGCAATGAGCAGTTCTTC
CDR3 protein: CASSLGTSGRGNEQFF

D gene: TRBD2
V gene: TRBV11-2
clone size: many
J gene: TRBJ2-1
CDR3 DNA: TGTGCCAGCAGCTTAGTAACTAGCGGTATCTCCTACAATGAGCAGTTCTTC
CDR3 protein: CASSLVTSGISYNEQFF

D gene: TRBD1
V gene: TRBV20-1
clone size: many
J gene: TRBJ1-5
CDR3 DNA: TGCAGTGCTAGTGTCGGGACAGGGCAAGTCAATCAGCCCCAGCATTTT
CDR3 protein: CSASVGTGQVNQPQHF

D gene: .
V gene: TRBV14
clone size: many
J gene: TRBJ2-2
CDR3 DNA: TGTGCCAGCAGCCAGGGGTTCAACACCGGGGAGCTGTTTTTT
CDR3 protein: CASSQGFNTGELFF

D gene: .
V gene: TRBV20-1
clone size: many
J gene: TRBJ2-1
CDR3 DNA: TGCAGTACGCAGCGGAGCTCCTACAATGAGCAGTTCTTC
CDR3 protein: CSTQRSSYNEQFF

D gene: .
V gene: TRBV6-1
clone size: .
J gene: TRBJ2-1
CDR3 DNA: TGTGCCAGCAGGGAGAAGGGTGAGCAGTTCTTC
CDR3 protein: CASREKGEQFF

D gene: TRBD2
V gene: TRBV20-1
clone size: many
J gene: TRBJ2-7
CDR3 DNA: TGCAGTGCTAGAGATATCGAGCGGGATGGGGACTACGAGCAGTACTTC
CDR3 protein: CSARDIERDGDYEQYF

D gene: .
V gene: TRBV6-2/TRBV6-3
clone size: many
J gene: TRBJ2-2
CDR3 DNA: TGTGCCAGCAGTTACTCCCCCGGACCAAACACCGGGGAGCTGTTTTTT
CDR3 protein: CASSYSPGPNTGELFF

D gene: .
V gene: TRBV7-9
clone size: many
J gene: TRBJ2-1
CDR3 DNA: TGTGCCAGCAGCTCCCCATCCGGCAATGAGCAGTTCTTC
CDR3 protein: CASSSPSGNEQFF

D gene: .
V gene: TRBV2
clone size: .
J gene: TRBJ1-1
CDR3 DNA: TGTGCCAGCAGCAGTGCCCGCAGGGGTGCAAACACTGAAGCTTTCTTT
CDR3 protein: CASSSARRGANTEAFF

D gene: .
V gene: TRBV7-9
clone size: .
J gene: TRBJ2-5
CDR3 DNA: TGTGCCAGCAGCTTATTCCGACGGGGCGGGAAAGAGACCCAGTACTTC
CDR3 protein: CASSLFRRGGKETQYF

D gene: TRBD2
V gene: TRBV11-1
clone size: many
J gene: TRBJ2-1
CDR3 DNA: TGTGCCAGCAGGTTACAGCGGGGGGGGCGGGCCAGTGAGCAGTTCTTC
CDR3 protein: CASRLQRGGRASEQFF

D gene: .
V gene: TRBV2
clone size: .
J gene: TRBJ2-2
CDR3 DNA: TGTGCCAGCTTGGTTTTACGTAGGGGGACCGGGGAGCTGTTTTTT
CDR3 protein: CASLVLRRGTGELFF

D gene: TRBD1
V gene: TRBV29-1
clone size: many
J gene: TRBJ2-1
CDR3 DNA: TGCAGCGGGGACAGGGGCAGCAATGAGCAGTTCTTC
CDR3 protein: CSGDRGSNEQFF

D gene: TRBD2
V gene: TRBV2
clone size: many
J gene: TRBJ2-3
CDR3 DNA: TGTGCCAGCAGAGCTGAACTAGCGGGAGGCAGAGATACGCAGTATTTT
CDR3 protein: CASRAELAGGRDTQYF

D gene: TRBD1
V gene: TRBV6-5
clone size: many
J gene: TRBJ1-2
CDR3 DNA: TGTGCCAGCAGTTACCTGGGACAGAACTATGGCTACACCTTC
CDR3 protein: CASSYLGQNYGYTF